Given below is one T cell receptor beta chain in context. The antigen is unknown. This specimen comes from a study of memory CD4+ T cells and cytomegalovirus serostatus. At the level of the study: This sample comes from healthy Belgian adults, fewer than 10 CMV seropositive, about 25 seronegative.

The sort gate was single viable CD3+CD4+CD8-CD45RO+ cells for memory CD4+ T cells. CMV serostatus came from serum IgG against pp150, pp28, p38, p52. The authors' processing: Out-of-frame sequences were removed, leaving around 2.2 million distinct TCRbeta sequences. Sequenced by immunoSEQ multiplex PCR; TCRdb stores in-frame clones only, minus some. The D gene and trimming were derived from the DNA, and the V and J assignments and clone size from that table. This sample has more than 35,000 clones, with roughly 80% found just once. The germline gives CDR1 SGHDN, CDR2 FVKESK. The CDR3 contains 13 residues. V lost 2 bases, J lost 7 bases, and 1 base stayed unmatched. Study results and limitations: Suggested: most of the CMV-linked TCR signature lies in CD4+ memory cells.

Material: memory CD4+ T cells from blood. J is TRBJ2-1 and V is TRBV14; 8 nucleotides agree with TRBD1. This receptor was identified in an adult in good health and CMV-seronegative. The CDR3 coding sequence is TGTGCCAGCAGCCAAACAGGGGGGAATGAGCAGTTCTTC. Translated: CASSQTGGNEQFF.